The T cell receptor beta chain described here comes from a study of T cell responses to AZD1222 COVID-19 vaccine. Study-wide points: Seropositivity was recorded at baseline in only a handful of AZD1222 recipients.

Trimming shortened V by 0 bases and J by 0 bases, and 6 bases separated the two germline ends. The CDR3 loop spans 15 amino acids. CDR1 and CDR2 (germline): SGHKS, YYEKEE (reference sequence). The protocol was immunoSEQ multiplex PCR, while the TCRdb copy is restricted to in-frame clones and leaves out a portion. The table lists 90,000 to 120,000 clones, about 90% of them singletons, with roughly 7% in the top ten. On this clone itself: Its specificity is unknown.

The sequence was collected from an adult in good health. The sample was peripheral blood, taken on day 0 of AZD1222 vaccination. This sequence joins TRBV5-5 and TRBJ1-4; D remains unclear. Here the CDR3 reads CASSLGVTTNEKLFF. CDR3 sequence (DNA): TGTGCCAGCAGCTTGGGCGTAACAACTAATGAAAAACTGTTTTTT.